These T cell receptor beta chains were read from a single sample in a study of T cells in Graves' hyperthyroidism and ophthalmopathy. A single record per CDR3 protein comes from TCRdb applying MiXCR to the multiplex PCR reads. In the table there are hundreds of thousands of distinct CDR3 sequences, around 42% of which are singletons. Sequenced material: peripheral blood or thyroid tissue (not recorded which). The receptors derive from a woman between 18 and 29 years old with Graves' hyperthyroidism. CDR3s include the opening cysteine and the closing phenylalanine or tryptophan. The D gene is left open where the match is weak. Size values are once, few and many counts, or a class for expanded clones, and some rows have none.

V gene,D gene,J gene,clone size,CDR3 protein,CDR3 DNA
TRBV2,TRBD2,TRBJ2-2,.,CASSSSGRAAGELFF,TGTGCCAGCAGTTCTAGCGGGAGGGCCGCCGGGGAGCTGTTTTTT
TRBV7-3,TRBD2,TRBJ2-5,.,CASSSLAGGPSETQYF,TGTGCCAGCAGCTCCTTAGCGGGAGGGCCCTCTGAGACCCAGTACTTC
TRBV25-1,TRBD1,TRBJ2-2,few,CASSEEGRGTGELFF,TGTGCCAGCAGTGAAGAGGGCAGGGGGACCGGGGAGCTGTTTTTT
TRBV29-1,.,TRBJ1-5,.,CSAPWEGGETQHF,TGCAGCGCCCCATGGGAGGGAGGAGAGACCCAGCATTTT
TRBV12-3/TRBV12-4,.,TRBJ2-7,few,CASSQGQQTYEQYF,TGTGCCAGCAGTCAAGGACAGCAAACCTACGAGCAGTACTTC
TRBV7-9,.,TRBJ1-1,many,CASSLNREANTEAFF,TGTGCCAGCAGCTTAAACAGGGAAGCGAACACTGAAGCTTTCTTT
TRBV19,TRBD1,TRBJ1-4,few,CASSIGTGDEKLFF,TGTGCCAGTAGTATTGGGACAGGGGATGAAAAACTGTTTTTT
TRBV24-1,.,TRBJ1-2,many,CATSDFSGFGYTF,TGTGCCACCAGTGATTTTTCGGGGTTTGGCTACACCTTC
TRBV11-2,.,TRBJ1-3,.,CASSLDRPSGNTIYF,TGTGCCAGCAGCTTAGACAGACCCTCTGGAAACACCATATATTTT
TRBV2,.,TRBJ1-1,once,CASSLGTAFGTEAFF,TGTGCCAGCAGTCTCGGGACCGCCTTTGGCACTGAAGCTTTCTTT
TRBV2,.,TRBJ1-1,.,CATPRTSPGTEAFF,TGTGCCACCCCCAGGACCTCCCCGGGAACTGAAGCTTTCTTT
TRBV7-9,TRBD1,TRBJ2-7,few,CASSSDRISYEQYF,TGTGCCAGCAGCTCGGACAGGATTTCCTACGAGCAGTACTTC
TRBV25-1,TRBD1,TRBJ1-2,many,CASSVYRGLGGYTF,TGTGCCAGCAGTGTTTACAGGGGGCTGGGTGGCTACACCTTC
TRBV10-3,.,TRBJ1-5,few,CAILGGQPQHF,TGTGCCATCTTAGGGGGTCAGCCCCAGCATTTT
TRBV12-3/TRBV12-4,TRBD1,TRBJ2-7,few,CASSGQGIEQYF,TGTGCCAGCAGTGGACAGGGGATCGAGCAGTACTTC
TRBV7-2,TRBD2,TRBJ2-7,.,CASSFSSGSGYEQYF,TGTGCCAGCAGCTTCTCTAGCGGGAGCGGGTACGAGCAGTACTTC
TRBV7-2,.,TRBJ2-7,few,CASSLKGFSGEQYF,TGTGCCAGCAGCTTAAAGGGGTTTAGCGGCGAGCAGTACTTC
TRBV20-1,.,TRBJ1-5,.,CSAMMQGYQPQHF,TGCAGTGCTATGATGCAGGGGTATCAGCCCCAGCATTTT
TRBV25-1,.,TRBJ1-5,.,CASSYLGQPDQPQHF,TGTGCCAGCAGTTATCTTGGACAGCCGGATCAGCCCCAGCATTTT
TRBV7-8,TRBD1,TRBJ1-1,.,CASSSGLGDRNTEAFF,TGTGCCAGCAGCTCGGGACTCGGGGACAGGAACACTGAAGCTTTCTTT
TRBV2,TRBD1,TRBJ1-5,.,CASTLTGSYSNQPQHF,TGTGCCAGCACCCTGACAGGGTCCTATAGCAATCAGCCCCAGCATTTT
TRBV10-3,.,TRBJ1-2,.,CAISPSWGYTF,TGTGCCATCAGTCCCTCTTGGGGCTACACCTTC
TRBV20-1,.,TRBJ2-7,.,CSARDPGVSSYEQYF,TGCAGTGCTAGAGATCCGGGTGTAAGCTCCTACGAGCAGTACTTC
TRBV20-1,.,TRBJ2-5,many,CSASALGLGQETQYF,TGCAGTGCTAGTGCGCTCGGGCTAGGCCAAGAGACCCAGTACTTC
TRBV7-6,.,TRBJ1-1,.,CASSSTAENTEAFF,TGTGCCAGCAGCTCCACCGCTGAGAACACTGAAGCTTTCTTT
TRBV7-2,TRBD1,TRBJ1-4,.,CASSSTGGRSEKLFF,TGTGCCAGCAGCTCGACAGGGGGAAGGAGTGAAAAACTGTTTTTT
TRBV7-9,.,TRBJ1-1,.,CASSLGVVTNTEAFF,TGTGCCAGCAGCTTAGGTGTTGTCACAAACACTGAAGCTTTCTTT
TRBV10-3,TRBD1,TRBJ2-1,.,CAIWAGGLDEQFF,TGTGCCATCTGGGCAGGGGGATTGGATGAGCAGTTCTTC
TRBV12-3/TRBV12-4,.,TRBJ1-1,few,CASSSPEGNTEAFF,TGTGCCAGCAGTTCCCCCGAAGGGAACACTGAAGCTTTCTTT
TRBV29-1,.,TRBJ2-7,once,CSTTGTYEQYF,TGCAGCACAACCGGGACGTACGAGCAGTACTTC
TRBV2,TRBD1,TRBJ1-2,few,CASSKGQGSSGYTF,TGTGCCAGCAGTAAGGGACAGGGGTCGTCTGGCTACACCTTC
TRBV29-1,TRBD1,TRBJ2-7,.,CSVAGTGAQEQYF,TGCAGCGTAGCCGGGACAGGGGCGCAAGAGCAGTACTTC
TRBV24-1,.,TRBJ2-5,many,CATSDLKHSETQYF,TGTGCCACCAGTGACCTCAAACACTCAGAGACCCAGTACTTC
TRBV7-8,.,TRBJ1-5,many,CASSLVWGQPQHF,TGTGCCAGCAGCTTAGTCTGGGGTCAGCCCCAGCATTTT
TRBV6-5,TRBD1,TRBJ2-7,few,CASKSGTGRDEQYF,TGTGCCAGCAAATCCGGGACAGGGCGCGACGAGCAGTACTTC
TRBV19,.,TRBJ1-5,few,CASSIPRDYQPQHF,TGTGCCAGTAGTATTCCCAGGGATTATCAGCCCCAGCATTTT